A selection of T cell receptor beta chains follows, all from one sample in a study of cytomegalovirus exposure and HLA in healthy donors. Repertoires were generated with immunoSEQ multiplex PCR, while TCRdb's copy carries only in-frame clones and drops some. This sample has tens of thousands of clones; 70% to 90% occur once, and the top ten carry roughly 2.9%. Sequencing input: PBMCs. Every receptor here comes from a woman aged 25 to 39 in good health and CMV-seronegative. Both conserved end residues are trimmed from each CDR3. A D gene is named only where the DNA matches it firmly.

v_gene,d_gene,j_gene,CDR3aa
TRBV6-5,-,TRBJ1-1,ASSYREMNTEAF
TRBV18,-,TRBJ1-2,ASSPQGGLVDYGYT
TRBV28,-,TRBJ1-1,ASSFDLASGGTEAF
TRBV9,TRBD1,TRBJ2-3,ASSPTTVDRGPDTQY
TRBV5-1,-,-,ASSRGTEVSYEQY
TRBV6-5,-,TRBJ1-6,ASRPRAVYNSPLH
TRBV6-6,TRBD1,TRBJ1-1,ASSGTGLATEAF
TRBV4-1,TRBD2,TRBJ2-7,ASSPGLATTYEQY
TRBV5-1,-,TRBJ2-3,ASSLLPGTDTQY
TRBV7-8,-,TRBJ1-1,ASSGTLNTEAF
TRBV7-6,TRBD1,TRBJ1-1,ASSHGQGNTEAF
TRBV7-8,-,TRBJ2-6,ASSFRSGANVLT
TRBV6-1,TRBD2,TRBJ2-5,ASSPLAGGLETQY
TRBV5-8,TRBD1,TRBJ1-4,ASSAGQGAWANEKLF
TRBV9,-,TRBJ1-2,ASSLHGREDGYT
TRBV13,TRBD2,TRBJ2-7,ASSLGRGLGSGEQY
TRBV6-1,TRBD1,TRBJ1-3,ASSETRDSHY
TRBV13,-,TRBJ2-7,ASSLGPEGYEQY
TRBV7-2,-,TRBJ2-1,ASSFLTGTYNEQF
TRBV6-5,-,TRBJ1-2,ASQSFYGYT
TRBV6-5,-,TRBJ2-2,ASSSGQTGELF
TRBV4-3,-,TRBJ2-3,ASSHTKGVYTDTQY
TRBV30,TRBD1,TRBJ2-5,AWSNGDRETQY
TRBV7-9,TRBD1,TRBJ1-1,ASSLGQGLTEAF
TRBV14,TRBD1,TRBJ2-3,ASSRRGADRVTDTQY
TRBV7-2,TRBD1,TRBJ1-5,ASSMRQGGQPQH
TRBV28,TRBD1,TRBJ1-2,ASTKGGTGGGYT
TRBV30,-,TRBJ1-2,AWMAFPNLGYT
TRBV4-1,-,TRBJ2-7,ASSQASFFGYEQY
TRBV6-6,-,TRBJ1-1,ASTLGENTEAF
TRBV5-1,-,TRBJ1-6,ASSPGQWNSPLH
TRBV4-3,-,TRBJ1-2,ASSPYRTNYGYT
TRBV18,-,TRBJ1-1,ASSRIQGNTEAF
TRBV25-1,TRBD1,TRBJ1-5,ASSDLPDRAEPQH
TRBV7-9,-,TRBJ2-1,GGGSSDNEQF
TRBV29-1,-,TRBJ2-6,SVVVSGANVLT
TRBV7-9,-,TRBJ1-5,ASSLTGGNQPQH
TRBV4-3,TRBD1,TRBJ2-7,ASSQYSRDRGPLN
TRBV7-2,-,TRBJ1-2,ASSSGGYREGGYT
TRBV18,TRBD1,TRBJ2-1,ASSPPGQGSFPGSYNEQF
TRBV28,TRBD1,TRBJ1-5,ASSPMDRVGFQPQH
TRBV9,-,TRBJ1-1,ASSVQGVGTEAF
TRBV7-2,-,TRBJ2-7,ASSLSRGSSYEQY